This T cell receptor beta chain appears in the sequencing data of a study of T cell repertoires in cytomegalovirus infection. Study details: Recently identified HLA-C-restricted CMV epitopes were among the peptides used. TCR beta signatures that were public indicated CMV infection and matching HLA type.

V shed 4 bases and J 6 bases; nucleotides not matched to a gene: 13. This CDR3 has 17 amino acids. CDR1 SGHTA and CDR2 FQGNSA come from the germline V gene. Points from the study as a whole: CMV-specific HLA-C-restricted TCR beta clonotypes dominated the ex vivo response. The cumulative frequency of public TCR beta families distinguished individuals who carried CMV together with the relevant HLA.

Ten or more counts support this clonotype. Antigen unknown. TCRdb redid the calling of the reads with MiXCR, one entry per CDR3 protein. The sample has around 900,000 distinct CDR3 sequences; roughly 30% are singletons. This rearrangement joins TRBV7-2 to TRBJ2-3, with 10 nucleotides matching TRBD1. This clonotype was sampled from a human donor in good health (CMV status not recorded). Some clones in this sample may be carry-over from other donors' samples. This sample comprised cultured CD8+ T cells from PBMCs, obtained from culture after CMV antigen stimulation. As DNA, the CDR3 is TGTGCCAGCAGCTCCTTAGGGAAAGGACAGGGGGAGGATACGCAGTATTTT. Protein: CASSSLGKGQGEDTQYF.